This T cell receptor beta chain derives from a study of cytomegalovirus exposure and HLA in healthy donors. Findings and limits, study-wide: The number of N-insertions in an Asian-associated ancestry cluster was reportedly below the roughly 700-donor mean in a later analysis. Later analysis suggested links between common viral pathogens and several top significant clusters.

As concerns this clone: Antigen specificity is unknown.

This CDR3 has 16 residues. Trimming stripped 0 bases from V and 9 bases from J, with 19 bases between. From germline, CDR1 is SGDLS and CDR2 YYNGEE. PCR employed 60 Vbeta and 13 Jbeta primers. Libraries were prepared by immunoSEQ multiplex PCR; TCRdb keeps only in-frame clonotypes and omits some of them. This table holds around 170,000 clones, 70% to 80% found once. This TCR was sampled from a man aged 35 to 55 in good health and CMV-seronegative. What was sequenced was PBMCs. The gene calls are TRBV9 and TRBJ2-1; possible D gene TRBD2, 6 bases. CDR3 sequence: CASSVVKLASQGEQFF. CDR3 sequence (DNA): TGTGCCAGCAGCGTAGTGAAGCTAGCGTCCCAAGGTGAGCAGTTCTTC.